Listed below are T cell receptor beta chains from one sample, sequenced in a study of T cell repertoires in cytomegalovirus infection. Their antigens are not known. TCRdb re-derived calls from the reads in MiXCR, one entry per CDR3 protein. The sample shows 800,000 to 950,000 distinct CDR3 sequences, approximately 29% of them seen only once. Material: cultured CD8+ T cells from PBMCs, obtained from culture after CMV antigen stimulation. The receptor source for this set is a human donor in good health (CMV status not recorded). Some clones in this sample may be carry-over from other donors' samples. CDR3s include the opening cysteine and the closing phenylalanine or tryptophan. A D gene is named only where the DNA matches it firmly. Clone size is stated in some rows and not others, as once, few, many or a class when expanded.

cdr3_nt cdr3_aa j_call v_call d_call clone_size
TGTGCCAGCAGCTTAGCGTCTACAGACGAAGCTTTCTTT CASSLASTDEAFF TRBJ1-1 TRBV7-6 . many
TGTGCCACCCTATCTGGGGCCAACGTCCTGACTTTC CATLSGANVLTF TRBJ2-6 TRBV10-3 . .
TGTGCCAGCAGTTCCAATTTCGGAAGTCAAGAGACCCAGTACTTC CASSSNFGSQETQYF TRBJ2-5 TRBV28 . .
TGCGCCAGCAGCCACTTTTGGACAGGTCCGGGGGCCGACACCGGGGAGCTGTTTTTT CASSHFWTGPGADTGELFF TRBJ2-2 TRBV5-1 . few
TGTGCCAGCAGTTTGGTAGCGGGAGAGGTGGAGACCCAGTACTTC CASSLVAGEVETQYF TRBJ2-5 TRBV12-3/TRBV12-4 TRBD2 few
TGTGCCAGCAGCAAGGTTAATAGCAATCAGCCCCAGCATTTT CASSKVNSNQPQHF TRBJ1-5 TRBV27 . few
TGTGCCAGTGACGAGGGACGGGAGTCAGATACGCAGTATTTT CASDEGRESDTQYF TRBJ2-3 TRBV7-9 . .
TGTGCCAGCAGATCGGGACGGAGATACTACAATGAGCAGTTCTTC CASRSGRRYYNEQFF TRBJ2-1 TRBV7-9 . .
TGTGCCAGCAGTGACTCCTCTAGCGGCCAAGAGACCCAGTACTTC CASSDSSSGQETQYF TRBJ2-5 TRBV12-3/TRBV12-4 TRBD2 .
TGTGCCAGCAGTGAATATCCGGAGACCCAGTACTTC CASSEYPETQYF TRBJ2-5 TRBV2 . .
TGTGCCAGCAGGAGGACCGTGACTAGCGGTAACACAGATACGCAGTATTTT CASRRTVTSGNTDTQYF TRBJ2-3 TRBV6-2/TRBV6-3 TRBD2 .
TGTGCCAGCACCGGGGGACAGGTTCAAGAGACCCAGTACTTC CASTGGQVQETQYF TRBJ2-5 TRBV7-6 TRBD1 .
TGTGCCAGCAGCCAAACCGGTCAGCCCCAGCATTTT CASSQTGQPQHF TRBJ1-5 TRBV7-8 . many
TGTGCCAGCAGCTACGATTCCGGGACAGGGGCAGATACGCAGTATTTT CASSYDSGTGADTQYF TRBJ2-3 TRBV7-8 TRBD1 many
TGCAGTGCCCTCCTGGGGGTCGATGGCTACACCTTC CSALLGVDGYTF TRBJ1-2 TRBV20-1 . .
TGCGCCAGCAGCATCGGTCGGTCGGAAGGCTACACCTTC CASSIGRSEGYTF TRBJ1-2 TRBV4-1 . few
TGTGCCAGCAACATACGGGGGGGCTACAATGAGCAGTTCTTC CASNIRGGYNEQFF TRBJ2-1 TRBV14 TRBD2 few
TGTGCCAGCAGCTTAGAACCTAACAGGGGGGACGAGCAGTACTTC CASSLEPNRGDEQYF TRBJ2-7 TRBV11-3 TRBD1 .
TGTGCCAGCAGTTTCGCGACAGGGTGGACTGAAGCTTTCTTT CASSFATGWTEAFF TRBJ1-1 TRBV28 TRBD1 few
TGTGCCAGCAGACCCCTCGGTTATAACTATGGCTACACCTTC CASRPLGYNYGYTF TRBJ1-2 TRBV28 . .
TGTGCCAAGGACAGGGCGCCAGATACGCAGTATTTT CAKDRAPDTQYF TRBJ2-3 TRBV2 TRBD1 few
TGTGCCAGTCTGACAGTCGAAGCTTTCTTT CASLTVEAFF TRBJ1-1 TRBV2 . many
TGTGCCAGCAGCTTAGCGGGGTTTGGGGCTCGAAGTGATGGCTACACCTTC CASSLAGFGARSDGYTF TRBJ1-2 TRBV7-6 . .
TGTGCCACCAGCAGAGATAGAGGGGGCGCCGGCAATGAGCAGTTCTTC CATSRDRGGAGNEQFF TRBJ2-1 TRBV15 TRBD1 .
TGCGCCAGCAGCTCTTACCCAAGGACAGAGATCTCCGACAATGAGCAGTTCTTC CASSSYPRTEISDNEQFF TRBJ2-1 TRBV5-1 . .
TGTGCCAGCAAACTTTCCGCAGGGGACTATGGCTACACCTTC CASKLSAGDYGYTF TRBJ1-2 TRBV7-2 . many
TGTGCCACCGCTTTTGGACCATACACCGGGGAGCTGTTTTTT CATAFGPYTGELFF TRBJ2-2 TRBV12-3/TRBV12-4 . few
TGTGCCAGCAGTTTATGGCAGGGTATGAACACTGAAGCTTTCTTT CASSLWQGMNTEAFF TRBJ1-1 TRBV27 . few
TGTGCCAGTGGTATAATGTCATCCACTGAAGCTTTCTTT CASGIMSSTEAFF TRBJ1-1 TRBV19 . .
TGCGCCAGCAGCTTGGGGGGACAAAGCTATACCCCCGGGGCCAACGTCCTGACTTTC CASSLGGQSYTPGANVLTF TRBJ2-6 TRBV5-1 . .
TGTGCCACCAGCGGAGACAGTAGTAATGAAAAACTGTTTTTT CATSGDSSNEKLFF TRBJ1-4 TRBV15 . .
TGCAGCGTTGATCCTGGGGGGAGAGATCTGAATGAGCAGTTCTTC CSVDPGGRDLNEQFF TRBJ2-1 TRBV29-1 . .
TGTGCCAGCGGGAGACAGGGTACCTTGGAGGAGACCCAGTACTTC CASGRQGTLEETQYF TRBJ2-5 TRBV12-3/TRBV12-4 TRBD1 few
TGTGCCAGCAGGCGACAGGGGGCGTATGGCTACACCTTC CASRRQGAYGYTF TRBJ1-2 TRBV7-9 TRBD1 once
TGTGCCAGCAGCTGGGGGACGGACAATGAGCAGTTCTTC CASSWGTDNEQFF TRBJ2-1 TRBV5-6 . .
TGTGCCAGCAGCGTAAACCTCAGGACAGGGGACACTGAAGCTTTCTTT CASSVNLRTGDTEAFF TRBJ1-1 TRBV9 TRBD1 once
TGTGCCAGCAGCTACGTCAGGGTCGATGAGCAGTTCTTC CASSYVRVDEQFF TRBJ2-1 TRBV7-9 . .
TGTGCCAGCAGTGAACCGGGACTGACCTATTACAATGAGCAGTTCTTC CASSEPGLTYYNEQFF TRBJ2-1 TRBV6-2/TRBV6-3 . many
TGTGCCAGCAGCTCGGACAGGAGCTCTAACTATGGCTACACCTTC CASSSDRSSNYGYTF TRBJ1-2 TRBV7-8 TRBD1 .
TGTGCCAGCAGTTTAGGGGAGCGAACCTACGAGCAGTACTTC CASSLGERTYEQYF TRBJ2-7 TRBV27 . few
TGTGCCAGCTCCCGGTCTGGGGAGCTGTTTTTT CASSRSGELFF TRBJ2-2 TRBV12-3/TRBV12-4 . many
TGTGCCAGCAGCCCCCATAGTCGTCGTCCAGAGACCCAGTACTTC CASSPHSRRPETQYF TRBJ2-5 TRBV3-1 . .
TGTGCCAGCAGTCAGAGAGATAGCAATCAGCCCCAGCATTTT CASSQRDSNQPQHF TRBJ1-5 TRBV27 . .
TGTGCCAGCAGCTTAACCGGGCGGGGTTCCTACAATGAGCAGTTCTTC CASSLTGRGSYNEQFF TRBJ2-1 TRBV7-9 . many
TGTGCCAGCAGTTTAATCATCGAAGCGGGGGCAGGTGGTGAGCAGTTCTTC CASSLIIEAGAGGEQFF TRBJ2-1 TRBV27 TRBD2 few
TGTGCCAGCAGCTTAAAGTCACAGGTTCCGAGTGAAGCTTTCTTT CASSLKSQVPSEAFF TRBJ1-1 TRBV7-3 . many
TGTGCCAGCAGTGATCCGGGGGCGGCTGAAGCTTTCTTT CASSDPGAAEAFF TRBJ1-1 TRBV2 . .
TGTGCCAGCAGCTTAGGGTGGGGGCAAGGGAACACTGAAGCTTTCTTT CASSLGWGQGNTEAFF TRBJ1-1 TRBV7-2 . few
TGTGCCAGCAGCCCTACAGGGATTGAAGCTTTCTTT CASSPTGIEAFF TRBJ1-1 TRBV7-9 . few
TGTGCCAGTAGTCCCACCAGGGGGTTTAGCCATAACTATGGCTACACCTTC CASSPTRGFSHNYGYTF TRBJ1-2 TRBV19 TRBD1 .
TGTGCCAGCAGCCACCCGTTTCAGGGGAGCTCCTACAATGAGCAGTTCTTC CASSHPFQGSSYNEQFF TRBJ2-1 TRBV14 . .
TGTGCCAGCAGTGAGGGGGACTATCTCGGTGGTGGATCCTACGAGCAGTACTTC CASSEGDYLGGGSYEQYF TRBJ2-7 TRBV2 TRBD2 .
TGCAGTGCTAGAGCCCAGGGCTTACAGGAGTATACCTCACCCCTCCACTTT CSARAQGLQEYTSPLHF TRBJ1-6 TRBV20-1 . .